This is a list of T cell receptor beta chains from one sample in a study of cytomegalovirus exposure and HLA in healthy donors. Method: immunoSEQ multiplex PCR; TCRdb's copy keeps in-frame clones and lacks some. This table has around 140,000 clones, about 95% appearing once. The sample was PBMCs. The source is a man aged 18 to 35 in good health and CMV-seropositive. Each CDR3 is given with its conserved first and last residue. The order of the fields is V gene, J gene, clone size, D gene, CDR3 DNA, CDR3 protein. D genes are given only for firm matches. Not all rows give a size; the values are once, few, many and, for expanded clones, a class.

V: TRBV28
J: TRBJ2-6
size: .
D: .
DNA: TGTGCCACCGGGGGGCAGGGCCGCTCTGGGGCCAACGTCCTGACTTTC
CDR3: CATGGQGRSGANVLTF

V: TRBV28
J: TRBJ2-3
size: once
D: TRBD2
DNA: TGTGCCGGATCGACTAGCGGGAGGGCAAGGAGCAAAACAGATACGCAGTATTTT
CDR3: CAGSTSGRARSKTDTQYF

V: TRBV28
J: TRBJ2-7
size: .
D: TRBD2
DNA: TGTGCCAGCAGTTTGGAACCTAGCGGGAATTCCTACGAGCAGTACTTC
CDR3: CASSLEPSGNSYEQYF

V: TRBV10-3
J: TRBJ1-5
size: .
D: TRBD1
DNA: TGTGCCATCAGTGCAGGGGGCGAGGGCAATCAGCCCCAGCATTTT
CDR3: CAISAGGEGNQPQHF

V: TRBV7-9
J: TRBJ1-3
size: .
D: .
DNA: TGTGCCAGCAGCTTAACCGGCGGTAGCTCTGGAAACACCATATATTTT
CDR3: CASSLTGGSSGNTIYF

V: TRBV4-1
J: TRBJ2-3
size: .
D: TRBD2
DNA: TGCGCCAGCAGCCAGACTAGCGGGACAGATACGCAGTATTTT
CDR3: CASSQTSGTDTQYF

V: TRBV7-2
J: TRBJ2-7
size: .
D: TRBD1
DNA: TGTGCCAGCAGCTTGGGACAGGGGGAAGCCTACGAGCAGTACTTC
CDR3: CASSLGQGEAYEQYF

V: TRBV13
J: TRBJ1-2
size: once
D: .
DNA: TGTGCCAGCACCTCAGGGGAGGCCTATGGCTACACCTTC
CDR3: CASTSGEAYGYTF

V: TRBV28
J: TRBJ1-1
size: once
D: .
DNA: TGTGCCAGCAAAACAGACATGAACACTGAAGCTTTCTTT
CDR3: CASKTDMNTEAFF

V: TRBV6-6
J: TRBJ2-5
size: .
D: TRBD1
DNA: TGTGCCAGCAGTAATCCGGGACAGCAAGAGACCCAGTACTTC
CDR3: CASSNPGQQETQYF

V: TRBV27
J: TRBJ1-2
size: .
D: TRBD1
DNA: TGTGCCAGCAGTTTACTGGCAGGGGGCGTTAAGAATGGCTACACCTTC
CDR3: CASSLLAGGVKNGYTF

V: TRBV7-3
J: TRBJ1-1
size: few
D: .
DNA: TGTGCCAGCAGCTTTGCAGGAAACACTGAAGCTTTCTTT
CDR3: CASSFAGNTEAFF

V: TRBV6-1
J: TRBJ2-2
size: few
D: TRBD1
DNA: TGTGCCAGCAGGGGGACAGGTCACGGGGAGCTGTTTTTT
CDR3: CASRGTGHGELFF

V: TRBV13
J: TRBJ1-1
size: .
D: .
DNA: TGTGCCAGCAACCCTCTTCCGGGAGGTGAAGCTTTCTTT
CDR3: CASNPLPGGEAFF

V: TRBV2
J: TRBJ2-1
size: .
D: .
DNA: TGTGCCAGTTCTCCAGAGATGGGAGGAAATGAGCAGTTCTTC
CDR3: CASSPEMGGNEQFF

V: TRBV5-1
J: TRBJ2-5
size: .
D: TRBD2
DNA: TGCGCCAGCAGCTTGGCCGCGGGAGGACGGGAGACCCAGTACTTC
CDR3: CASSLAAGGRETQYF

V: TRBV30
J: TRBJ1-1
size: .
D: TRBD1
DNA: TGTGCCTGGAGTTCCGGACAGGGAGCCACTGAAGCTTTCTTT
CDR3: CAWSSGQGATEAFF

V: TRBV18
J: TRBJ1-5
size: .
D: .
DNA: TGTGCCAGCTCACCAGTAGGGACAAGCAATCAGCCCCAGCATTTT
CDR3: CASSPVGTSNQPQHF

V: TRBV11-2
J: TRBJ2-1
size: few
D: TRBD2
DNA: TGTGCCAGCAGCTCCCCAGCGGGAGGGGGGAATGAGCAGTTCTTC
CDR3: CASSSPAGGGNEQFF

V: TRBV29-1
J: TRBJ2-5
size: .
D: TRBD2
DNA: TGCAGCGTTGAACCGGGACTAGCGGGGACCCAGGAGACCCAGTACTTC
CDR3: CSVEPGLAGTQETQYF

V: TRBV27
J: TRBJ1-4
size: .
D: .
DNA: TGTGCCAGCAGTTTTCAAGCCCCAACAGGGATCGGAAAACTGTTTTTT
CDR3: CASSFQAPTGIGKLFF

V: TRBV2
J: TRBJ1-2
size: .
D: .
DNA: TGTGCCAGCAGTGAAGGGGCTACTAACTATGGCTACACCTTC
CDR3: CASSEGATNYGYTF

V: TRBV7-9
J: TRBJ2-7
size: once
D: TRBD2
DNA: TGTGCCAGCAGCCACGGGGCCGGGAGGAAGGACGAGCAGTACTTC
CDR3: CASSHGAGRKDEQYF

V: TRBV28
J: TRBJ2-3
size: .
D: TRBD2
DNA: TGTGCCAGCAGGGGAGGGACTAGCACAGATACGCAGTATTTT
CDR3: CASRGGTSTDTQYF

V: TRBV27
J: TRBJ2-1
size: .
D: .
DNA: TGTGCCAGCAGTAGGGGACAGGGATTCAGACTAGCGCGGGGGAATGAGCAGTTCTTC
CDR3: CASSRGQGFRLARGNEQFF

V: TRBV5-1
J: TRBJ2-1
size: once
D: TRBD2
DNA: TGCGCCAGCAGCTTGGATCTGTTAGCGGGAGTTCATGAGCAGTTCTTC
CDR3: CASSLDLLAGVHEQFF

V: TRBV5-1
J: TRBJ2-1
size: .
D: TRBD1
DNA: TGCGCCAGCAGCCCGGGACAGGGCTACAATGAGCAGTTCTTC
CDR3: CASSPGQGYNEQFF

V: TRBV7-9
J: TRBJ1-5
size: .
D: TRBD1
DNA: TGTGCCAGCAGCTCGACAGGGCCCAATCAGCCCCAGCATTTT
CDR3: CASSSTGPNQPQHF

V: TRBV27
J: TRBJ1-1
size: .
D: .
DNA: TGTGCCAGCAGTTTTGCGGGCACTGAAGCTTTCTTT
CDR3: CASSFAGTEAFF

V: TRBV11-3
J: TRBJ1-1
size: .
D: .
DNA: TGTGCCAGCAGCTTAGGGGGCGACAGTTATGAAGCTTTCTTT
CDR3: CASSLGGDSYEAFF

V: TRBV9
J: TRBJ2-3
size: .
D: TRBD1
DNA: TGTGCCAGCAGCGTTCGACAGGGATGGGGCACAGATACGCAGTATTTT
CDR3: CASSVRQGWGTDTQYF

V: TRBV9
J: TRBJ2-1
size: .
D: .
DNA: TGTGCCAGCAGCGTAGCCCCCTTGGCGCACAGCTCCTACAATGAGCAGTTCTTC
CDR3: CASSVAPLAHSSYNEQFF

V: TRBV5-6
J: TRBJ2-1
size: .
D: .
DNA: TGTGCCAGCAGTTTAACAGCCTACAATGAGCAGTTCTTC
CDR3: CASSLTAYNEQFF

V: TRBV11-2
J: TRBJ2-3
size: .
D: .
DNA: TGTGCCAGCAGCTTGGGGGCTAGGGCAGATACGCAGTATTTT
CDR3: CASSLGARADTQYF